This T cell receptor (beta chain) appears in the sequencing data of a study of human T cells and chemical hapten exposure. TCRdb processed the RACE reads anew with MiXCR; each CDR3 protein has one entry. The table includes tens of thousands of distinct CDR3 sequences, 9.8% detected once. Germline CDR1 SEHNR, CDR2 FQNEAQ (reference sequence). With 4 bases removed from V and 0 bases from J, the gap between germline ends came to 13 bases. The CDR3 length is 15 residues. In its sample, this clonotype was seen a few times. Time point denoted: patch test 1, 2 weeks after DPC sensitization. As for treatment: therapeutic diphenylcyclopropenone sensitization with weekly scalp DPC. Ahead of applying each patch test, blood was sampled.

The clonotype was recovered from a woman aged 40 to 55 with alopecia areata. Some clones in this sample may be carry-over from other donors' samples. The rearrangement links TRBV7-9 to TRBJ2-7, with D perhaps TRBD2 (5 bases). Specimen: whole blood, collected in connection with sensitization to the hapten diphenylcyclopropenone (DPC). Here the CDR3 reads CASSSRGSDSYEQYF. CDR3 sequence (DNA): TGTGCCAGCAGCTCACGGGGTTCCGACTCCTACGAGCAGTACTTC.